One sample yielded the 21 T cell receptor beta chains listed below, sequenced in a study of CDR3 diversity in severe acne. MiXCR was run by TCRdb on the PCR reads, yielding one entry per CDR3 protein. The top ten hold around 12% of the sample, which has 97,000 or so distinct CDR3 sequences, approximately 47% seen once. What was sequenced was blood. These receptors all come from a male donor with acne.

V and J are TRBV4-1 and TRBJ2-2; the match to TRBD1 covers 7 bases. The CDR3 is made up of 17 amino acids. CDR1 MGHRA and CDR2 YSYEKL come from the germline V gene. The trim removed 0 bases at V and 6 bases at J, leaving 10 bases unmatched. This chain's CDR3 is CASSQDAAGGKAGELFF. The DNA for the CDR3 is TGCGCCAGCAGCCAAGATGCGGCAGGGGGAAAGGCCGGGGAGCTGTTTTTT.

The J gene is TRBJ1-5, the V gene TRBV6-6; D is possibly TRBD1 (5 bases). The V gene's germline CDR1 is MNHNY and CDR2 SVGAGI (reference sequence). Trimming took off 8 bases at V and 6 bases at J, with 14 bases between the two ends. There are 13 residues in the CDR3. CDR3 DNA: TGTGCCAGCGTACTTGGGGGGTTTCAGCCCCAGCATTTT. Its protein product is CASVLGGFQPQHF.

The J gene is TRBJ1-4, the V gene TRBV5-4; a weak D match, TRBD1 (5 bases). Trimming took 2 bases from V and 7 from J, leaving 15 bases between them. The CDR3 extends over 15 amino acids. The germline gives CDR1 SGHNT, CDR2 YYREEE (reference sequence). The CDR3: CASSLVQAGGEKLFF. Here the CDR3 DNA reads TGTGCCAGCAGCTTAGTACAGGCTGGGGGTGAAAAACTGTTTTTT.

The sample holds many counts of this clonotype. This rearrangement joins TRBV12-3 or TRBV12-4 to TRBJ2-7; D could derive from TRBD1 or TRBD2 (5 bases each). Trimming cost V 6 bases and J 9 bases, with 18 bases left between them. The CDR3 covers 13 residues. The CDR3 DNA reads TGTGCCAGCAGCCGGGACCCGCGTCTTGGGCAGTACTTC. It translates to CASSRDPRLGQYF.

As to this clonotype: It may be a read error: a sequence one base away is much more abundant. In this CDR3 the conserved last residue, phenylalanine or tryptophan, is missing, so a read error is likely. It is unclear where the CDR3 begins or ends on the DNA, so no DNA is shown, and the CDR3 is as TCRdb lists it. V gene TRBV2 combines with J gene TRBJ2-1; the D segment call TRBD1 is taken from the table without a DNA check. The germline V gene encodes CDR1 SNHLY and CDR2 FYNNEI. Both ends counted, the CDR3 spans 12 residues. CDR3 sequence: CASSSCAQGCTL.

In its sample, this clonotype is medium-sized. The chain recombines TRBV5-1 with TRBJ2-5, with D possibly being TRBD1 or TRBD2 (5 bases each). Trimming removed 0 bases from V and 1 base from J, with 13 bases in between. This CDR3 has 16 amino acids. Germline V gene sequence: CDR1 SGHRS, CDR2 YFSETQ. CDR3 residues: CASSLGAVGAQETQYF. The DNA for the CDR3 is TGCGCCAGCAGCTTGGGAGCGGTTGGGGCCCAAGAGACCCAGTACTTC.

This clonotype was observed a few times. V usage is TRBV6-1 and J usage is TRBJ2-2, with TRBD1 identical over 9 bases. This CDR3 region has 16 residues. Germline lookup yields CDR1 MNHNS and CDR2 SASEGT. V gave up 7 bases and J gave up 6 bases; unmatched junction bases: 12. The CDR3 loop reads CASTPPGQGRSGELFF. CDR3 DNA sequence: TGTGCCAGCACCCCCCCGGGACAGGGTCGCTCCGGGGAGCTGTTTTTT.

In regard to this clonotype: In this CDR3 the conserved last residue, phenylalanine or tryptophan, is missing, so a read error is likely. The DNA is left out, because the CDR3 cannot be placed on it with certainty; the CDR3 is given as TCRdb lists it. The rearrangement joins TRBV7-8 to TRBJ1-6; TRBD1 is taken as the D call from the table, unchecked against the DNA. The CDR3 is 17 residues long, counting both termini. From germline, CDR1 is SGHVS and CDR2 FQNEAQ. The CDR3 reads CASGLEGGRAYGYTFGS.

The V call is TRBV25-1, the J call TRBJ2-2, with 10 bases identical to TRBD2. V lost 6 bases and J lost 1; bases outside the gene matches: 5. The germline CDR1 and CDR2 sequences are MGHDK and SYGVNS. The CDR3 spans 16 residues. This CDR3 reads CASSPRTSGNTGELFF. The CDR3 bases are TGTGCCAGCAGCCCCCGGACTAGCGGGAACACCGGGGAGCTGTTTTTT.

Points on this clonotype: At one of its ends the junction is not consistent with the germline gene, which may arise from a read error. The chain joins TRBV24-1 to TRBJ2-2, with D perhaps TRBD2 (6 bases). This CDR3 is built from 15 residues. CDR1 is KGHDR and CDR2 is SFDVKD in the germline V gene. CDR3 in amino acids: CAASVWGGPTGELFF. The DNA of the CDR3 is TGTGCCGCCAGTGTTTGGGGAGGTCCCACCGGGGAGCTGTTTTTT.

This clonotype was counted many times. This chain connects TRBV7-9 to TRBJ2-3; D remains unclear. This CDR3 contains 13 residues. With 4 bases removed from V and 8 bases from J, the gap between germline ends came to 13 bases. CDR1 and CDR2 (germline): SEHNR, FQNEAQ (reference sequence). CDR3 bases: TGTGCCAGCAGCTCCCCCCGGGTCGGTACGCAGTATTTT. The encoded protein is CASSSPRVGTQYF.

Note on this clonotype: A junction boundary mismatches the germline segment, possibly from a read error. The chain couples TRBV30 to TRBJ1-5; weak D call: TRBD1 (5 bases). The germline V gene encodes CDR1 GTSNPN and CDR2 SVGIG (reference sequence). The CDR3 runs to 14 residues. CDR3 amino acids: CAWTTGTGKQPQHF. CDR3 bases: TGTGCCTGGACAACCGGGACCGGCAAACAGCCCCAGCATTTT.

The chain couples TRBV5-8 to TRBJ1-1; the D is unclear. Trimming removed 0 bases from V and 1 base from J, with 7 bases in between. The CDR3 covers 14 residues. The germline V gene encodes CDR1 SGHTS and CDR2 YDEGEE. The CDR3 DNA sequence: TGTGCCAGCAGCTTGGGACCGCCGAACACTGAAGCTTTCTTT. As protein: CASSLGPPNTEAFF.

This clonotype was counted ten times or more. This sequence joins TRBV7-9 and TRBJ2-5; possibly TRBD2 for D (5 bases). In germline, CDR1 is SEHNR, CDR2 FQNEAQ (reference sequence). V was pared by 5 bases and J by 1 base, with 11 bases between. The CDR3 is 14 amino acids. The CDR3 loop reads CASSELTTQETQYF. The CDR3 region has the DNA TGTGCCAGCAGCGAATTGACTACCCAAGAGACCCAGTACTTC.

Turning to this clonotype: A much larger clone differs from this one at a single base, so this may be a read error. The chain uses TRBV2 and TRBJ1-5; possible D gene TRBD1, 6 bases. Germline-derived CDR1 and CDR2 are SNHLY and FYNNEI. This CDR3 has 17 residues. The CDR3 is CARSEGGGRAYNQPQHF. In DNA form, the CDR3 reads TGTGCCAGAAGTGAGGGGGGGGGCAGGGCCTACAATCAGCCCCAGCATTTT.

The CDR3 DNA follows: TGTGCCAGCAGCGCCCCCAGGCTAGGCGGGAGGGCAAACACCGGGGAGCTGTTTTTT. This encodes CASSAPRLGGRANTGELFF. The V and J genes are TRBV6-6 and TRBJ2-2; 9 nucleotides match TRBD2. The CDR3 runs 19 residues. In germline, CDR1 is MNHNY, CDR2 SVGAGI (reference sequence). Trimming cost V 6 bases and J 2 bases; bases outside gene matches: 16.

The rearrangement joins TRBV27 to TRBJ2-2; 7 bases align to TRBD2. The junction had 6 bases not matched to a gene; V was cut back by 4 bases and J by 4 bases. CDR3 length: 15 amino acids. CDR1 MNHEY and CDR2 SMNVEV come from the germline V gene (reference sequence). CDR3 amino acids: CASSSRLAGTGELFF. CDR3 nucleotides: TGTGCCAGCAGTTCACGACTAGCCGGCACCGGGGAGCTGTTTTTT.

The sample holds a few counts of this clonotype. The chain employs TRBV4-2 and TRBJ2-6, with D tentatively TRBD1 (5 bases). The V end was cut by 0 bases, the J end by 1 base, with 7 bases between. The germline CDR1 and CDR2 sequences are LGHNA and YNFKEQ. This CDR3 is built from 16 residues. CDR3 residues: CASSQEAGSGANVLTF. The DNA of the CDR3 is TGTGCCAGCAGCCAAGAGGCAGGGTCTGGGGCCAACGTCCTGACTTTC.

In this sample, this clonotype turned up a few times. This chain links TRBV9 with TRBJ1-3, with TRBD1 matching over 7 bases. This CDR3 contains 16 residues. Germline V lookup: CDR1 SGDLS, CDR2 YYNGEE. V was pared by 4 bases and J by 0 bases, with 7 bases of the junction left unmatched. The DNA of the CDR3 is TGTGCCAGCAGCCTCGGACAGGCCGGCTCTGGAAACACCATATATTTT. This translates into CASSLGQAGSGNTIYF.

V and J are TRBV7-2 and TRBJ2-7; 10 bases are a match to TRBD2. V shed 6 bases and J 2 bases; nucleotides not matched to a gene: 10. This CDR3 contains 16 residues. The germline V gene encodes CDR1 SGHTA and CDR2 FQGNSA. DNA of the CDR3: TGTGCCAGCAGACCTCGGACTAGCGGACTTACCTACGAGCAGTACTTC. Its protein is CASRPRTSGLTYEQYF.

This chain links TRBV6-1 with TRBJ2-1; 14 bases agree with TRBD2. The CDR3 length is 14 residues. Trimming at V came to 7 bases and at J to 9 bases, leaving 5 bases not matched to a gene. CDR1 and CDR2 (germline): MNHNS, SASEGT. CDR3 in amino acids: CASKTSGGAGEQFF. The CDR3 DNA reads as TGTGCCAGCAAGACTAGCGGGGGGGCCGGTGAGCAGTTCTTC.